Each of the 15 T cell receptor beta chains below was sequenced from the same sample in a study of T cell responses to AZD1222 COVID-19 vaccine (dated by TCRdb to the early 2020s). The time point label on this specimen signifies: baseline before first vaccination. The sample's treatment or condition label, in plain terms: meningococcal conjugate vaccine given as trial control. Libraries were prepared through the immunoSEQ multiplex PCR assay. TCRdb provides this immuneACCESS table in a form limited to in-frame rearrangements. Some clones are lacking; in checked studies, under half of them reflect an unresolved V gene, and why the rest are absent is not known. This sample holds 150,000 to 200,000 clones; around 86% were observed only once. The ten largest clonotypes hold 2.7% of the sample. This material consisted of peripheral blood, taken on day 0 of MenACWY control vaccination. Every receptor here comes from an adult in good health.

The chain joins TRBV7-3 to TRBJ1-1; the match to TRBD1 covers 8 bases. CDR3 length equals 13 residues. Trimming at V came to 6 bases and at J to 11 bases, leaving 11 bases not matched to a gene. Germline assignment: CDR1 SGHTA and CDR2 FQGTGA. This chain's CDR3 is CASSKQGGSRAFF. The DNA of the CDR3 is TGTGCCAGCAGTAAACAGGGGGGCAGTCGGGCTTTCTTT.

This chain joins TRBV4-3 and TRBJ2-2, with 7 positions matching TRBD2. CDR1 LGHNA and CDR2 YSLEER come from the germline V gene. This CDR3 has 17 amino acids. With 1 base clipped from V and 2 bases from J, the junction kept 7 bases outside the gene matches. The CDR3 loop is CASSQGDGGSNTGELFF. CDR3 in DNA: TGCGCCAGCAGCCAAGGGGACGGGGGGTCCAACACCGGGGAGCTGTTTTTT.

The rearrangement uses TRBV7-9 and TRBJ2-7, with D possibly TRBD1 on 6 matching bases. Germline lookup yields CDR1 SEHNR and CDR2 FQNEAQ (reference sequence). V shed 4 bases and J shed 1 base, with 17 bases lying between them. The CDR3 sequence is 16 residues long. The chain's CDR3 is CASSSPTGQYSYEQYF. Here the CDR3 DNA reads TGTGCCAGCAGCTCCCCGACAGGACAATATTCCTACGAGCAGTACTTC.

This clone was found a few times. The rearrangement uses TRBV5-1 and TRBJ2-3; 9 nucleotides align to TRBD2. Germline V lookup: CDR1 SGHRS, CDR2 YFSETQ. The CDR3 extends over 14 amino acids. Germline trimming cut 6 bases from V and 2 bases from J; bases unmatched to any gene: 4. The chain's CDR3 is CASKRLAVTDTQYF. The CDR3 DNA is TGCGCCAGCAAAAGACTAGCGGTCACAGATACGCAGTATTTT.

The gene calls are TRBV7-3 and TRBJ2-3; TRBD1 matches at 9 bases. The CDR3 loop spans 18 amino acids. The V segment lost 5 bases and the J segment 4 bases; nucleotides outside the gene matches: 16. Per germline, CDR1 SGHTA and CDR2 FQGTGA. The CDR3 loop reads CASSPPRFGTGSADTQYF. CDR3 nucleotide sequence: TGTGCCAGCAGCCCGCCCCGGTTCGGGACAGGGTCTGCAGATACGCAGTATTTT.

The gene calls are TRBV29-1 and TRBJ2-7; 7 bases agree with TRBD1. V lost 0 bases and J lost 3; bases outside the gene matches: 5. From germline, CDR1 is SQVTM and CDR2 ANQGSEA. The CDR3 has 14 residues. The CDR3 DNA sequence: TGCAGCGTTGAAGATTCCGACAGGGACTACGAGCAGTACTTC. Residues: CSVEDSDRDYEQYF.

The chain links TRBV7-6 to TRBJ1-1, with D possibly being TRBD1 (5 bases). The V gene's germline CDR1 is SGHVS and CDR2 FNYEAQ. V was trimmed by 5 bases and J by 1 base, leaving 11 bases between them. The CDR3 loop spans 14 amino acids. The CDR3 nucleotides are TGTGCCAGCAGCCTTGTCGGGGCGAACACTGAAGCTTTCTTT. It is translated as CASSLVGANTEAFF.

The J gene is TRBJ1-1, the V gene TRBV3-1 (or the pseudogene TRBV3-2); no clear D. Trimming shortened V by 4 bases and J by 5 bases, and 8 bases separated the two germline ends. Germline V gene sequence: CDR1 LGHDT, CDR2 YNNKEL (reference sequence). The CDR3 sequence is 12 residues long. DNA for the CDR3: TGTGCCAGCAGCCGGATCGGAACTGAAGCTTTCTTT. Protein sequence: CASSRIGTEAFF.

The genes are TRBV28 and TRBJ1-6; weak D call: TRBD1 (6 bases). V was trimmed by 7 bases and J by 3 bases, leaving 10 bases between them. CDR3 length: 14 residues. Germline CDR1 reads MDHEN; CDR2 reads SYDVKM. The CDR3 protein is CASNPQGYNSPLHF. The CDR3 DNA follows: TGTGCCAGCAACCCACAGGGCTATAATTCACCCCTCCACTTT.

The chain employs TRBV5-1 and TRBJ2-1, with TRBD2 matching 11 bases. V was pared by 6 bases and J by 5 bases, with 7 bases of the junction left unmatched. The CDR3 loop spans 15 amino acids. The germline gives CDR1 SGHRS, CDR2 YFSETQ. In nucleotides, the CDR3 is TGCGCCAGCACCCCTAGCGGGGGGCCAAACAATGAGCAGTTCTTC. This codes for CASTPSGGPNNEQFF.

The gene calls are TRBV27 and TRBJ2-3; 9 bases map to TRBD1. The ends lost 3 bases at V and 4 bases at J; junction bases unmatched: 5. This CDR3 has 15 residues. Germline V gives CDR1 MNHEY, CDR2 SMNVEV (reference sequence). The CDR3 nucleotides read TGTGCCAGCAGTTTTTCGGGACAGGGCGCAGATACGCAGTATTTT. This translates into CASSFSGQGADTQYF.

CDR3 in amino acids: CASSSGLAGGPSSYNEQFF. The CDR3 region has the DNA TGTGCCAGCAGCTCGGGACTAGCGGGAGGGCCCAGCTCCTACAATGAGCAGTTCTTC. The genes are TRBV7-6 and TRBJ2-1; 16 positions match TRBD2. V lost 4 bases to trimming and J lost 0 bases; unmatched junction nucleotides: 6. In germline, CDR1 is SGHVS, CDR2 FNYEAQ. The CDR3 has 19 residues.

This rearrangement joins TRBV6-5 to TRBJ1-3; D uncertain. The V gene's germline CDR1 is MNHEY and CDR2 SVGAGI. V gave up 0 bases and J gave up 2 bases, with 5 bases separating them. The CDR3 extends over 14 amino acids. The CDR3 DNA follows: TGTGCCAGCAGTTACTCCCTCGCTGGAAACACCATATATTTT. Its protein product is CASSYSLAGNTIYF.

The chain recombines TRBV5-1 with TRBJ2-1, with D possibly TRBD1 on 5 matching bases. Trimming took off 2 bases at V and 9 bases at J, with 15 bases between the two ends. This CDR3 spans 14 amino acids. Germline V gene data show CDR1 as SGHRS and CDR2 as YFSETQ. CDR3 residues: CASSLKPGSGEQFF. The CDR3 nucleotides are TGCGCCAGCAGCTTAAAACCAGGGTCGGGTGAGCAGTTCTTC.

This clone was seen a few times. This chain connects TRBV4-1 to TRBJ1-1; 9 positions agree with TRBD1. This CDR3 is 14 amino acids long. V was pared by 5 bases and J by 4 bases, with 5 bases of the junction left unmatched. Per the germline V gene, CDR1 is MGHRA and CDR2 is YSYEKL. In DNA, the CDR3 is TGCGCCAGCAGCTTTCGACAGGGGGGCACTGAAGCTTTCTTT. This translates into CASSFRQGGTEAFF.